Each of the 25 T cell receptor beta chains below was sequenced from the same sample in a study of neurological immune-mediated disorders. One entry per CDR3 protein results from TCRdb running MiXCR on the 5' RACE reads. The top ten hold 1.3% of the sample, which has approximately 130,000 distinct CDR3 sequences, about 3.4% seen once. Sequencing was carried out using PBMCs. Source of these receptors: a woman under 40 with multiple sclerosis.

This clonotype was counted at least ten times. This sequence joins TRBV5-1 and TRBJ2-5, with D possibly being TRBD1 (7 bases). Between the trimmed V and J ends, which lost 4 bases and 0 bases, there was a span of 13 bases. Germline assignment: CDR1 SGHRS and CDR2 YFSETQ. The CDR3 loop spans 15 amino acids. The CDR3 reads CASSRQGGNQETQYF. CDR3 bases: TGCGCCAGCAGCCGTCAGGGGGGAAACCAAGAGACCCAGTACTTC.

At least ten counts were recorded for this clonotype. This chain uses TRBV12-3 or TRBV12-4 with TRBJ1-5, with D tentatively TRBD1 (5 bases). The CDR3 sequence is 14 residues long. Trimming removed 8 bases at V and 5 bases at J, with 16 bases between. CDR3 in amino acids: CASSFRAQYQPQHF. The CDR3 region has the DNA TGTGCCAGCTCCTTCAGGGCCCAATATCAGCCCCAGCATTTT.

This clonotype was counted at least ten times. V gene TRBV6-6 combines with J gene TRBJ1-5, with D unclear. Trimming pared 0 bases from V and 2 bases from J, leaving 11 bases between. The CDR3 has 16 amino acids. The germline gives CDR1 MNHNY, CDR2 SVGAGI (reference sequence). Here the CDR3 reads CASSYSRLDGNQPQHF. The CDR3 nucleotides are TGTGCCAGCAGTTACTCGCGCCTTGACGGCAATCAGCCCCAGCATTTT.

Ten or more counts support this clonotype. The chain couples TRBV5-1 to TRBJ2-3; D might be TRBD1 (5 bases). V was pared by 7 bases and J by 6 bases, with 21 bases between. CDR3 length: 15 residues. Germline-derived CDR1 and CDR2 are SGHRS and YFSETQ. CDR3 region: CASGRAGSGSDTQYF. CDR3 nucleotide sequence: TGCGCCAGCGGTCGGGCAGGGTCAGGATCGGATACGCAGTATTTT.

This clonotype was seen only a few times. A much larger clone differs from this one at a single base, so this may be a read error. CDR3 loop: CDSSSDTGELFF. CDR3 nucleotide sequence: TGTGACAGCAGCTCCGACACCGGGGAGCTGTTTTTT. The rearrangement uses TRBV7-8 and TRBJ2-2; D is unclear. The CDR3 consists of 12 residues. Germline assignment: CDR1 SGHVS and CDR2 FQNEAQ.

Ten or more counts support this clonotype. The chain employs TRBV29-1 and TRBJ1-1; D remains unclear. V dropped 3 bases and J dropped 2 bases, with 1 base sitting between them. Germline V gives CDR1 SQVTM, CDR2 ANQGSEA. The CDR3 contains 10 residues. CDR3 sequence: CSVDNTEAFF. The CDR3 coding sequence is TGCAGCGTTGACAACACTGAAGCTTTCTTT.

This clonotype was counted ten times or more. The V call is TRBV6-8, the J call TRBJ1-1; D is uncertain. The CDR3 runs to 13 residues. Trimming removed 4 bases at V and 4 bases at J, with 10 bases between. Germline CDR1 and CDR2: MNHGY and SAAAGT. As DNA, the CDR3 is TGTGCCAGCAGTTTGCGGGCGGGCACTGAAGCTTTCTTT. Translated, it gives CASSLRAGTEAFF.

The table lists this clonotype with a few counts. The chain links TRBV5-5 to TRBJ2-2; no clear D. The V gene's germline CDR1 is SGHKS and CDR2 YYEKEE (reference sequence). With 9 bases removed from V and 2 bases from J, the gap between germline ends came to 8 bases. CDR3 length: 12 residues. CDR3 nucleotide sequence: TGTGCCACCTCCCCTAACACCGGGGAGCTGTTTTTT. As protein: CATSPNTGELFF.

This clonotype was counted ten times or more. The rearrangement links TRBV10-3 to TRBJ2-1; TRBD2 matches 10 bases. From germline, CDR1 is ENHRY and CDR2 SYGVKD. This CDR3 has 15 amino acids. Trimming removed 4 bases from V and 4 bases from J; junction bases left unmatched: 4. The CDR3 DNA reads as TGTGCCATCAGTGGAGGACTAGCGGATTACAATGAGCAGTTCTTC. Its translation is CAISGGLADYNEQFF.

This clonotype was counted many times. This chain joins TRBV29-1 and TRBJ1-1; 9 nucleotides match TRBD1. The ends lost 5 bases at V and 3 bases at J; junction bases unmatched: 4. Germline V gives CDR1 SQVTM, CDR2 ANQGSEA. There are 13 residues in the CDR3. The CDR3 reads CSVNRDRDTEAFF. The CDR3 DNA is TGCAGCGTTAACCGGGACAGGGACACTGAAGCTTTCTTT.

This clonotype came up many times. The chain recombines TRBV12-3 or TRBV12-4 with TRBJ1-4; possibly TRBD1 for D (6 bases). Trimming took 2 bases from V and 6 from J, leaving 13 bases between them. The CDR3 runs to 15 residues. The CDR3 bases are TGTGCCAGCAGTTTAAGCCCCTGGGGGCATGAAAAACTGTTTTTT. It is translated as CASSLSPWGHEKLFF.

This clonotype was picked up many times. The chain combines TRBV7-8 with TRBJ1-5, with D maybe TRBD1 (5 bases). CDR3 length: 15 amino acids. Per germline, CDR1 SGHVS and CDR2 FQNEAQ. The V and J ends lost 0 bases and 7 bases respectively, with 13 bases between them. Written as DNA, the CDR3 is TGTGCCAGCAGCTTAGCGGCCGGGGCTGGGCAGCCCCAGCATTTT. Residues: CASSLAAGAGQPQHF. Using reference TRBV7-8 and TRBJ1-5 for the parts outside the CDR3, the full variable domain is GAGVSQSPRYKVAKRGQDVALRCDPISGHVSLFWYQQALGQGPEFLTYFQNEAQLDKSGLPSDRFFAERPEGSVSTLKIQRTQQEDSAVYLCASSLAAGAGQPQHFGDGTRLSIL.

This clonotype has at least ten counts. The J gene is TRBJ2-1, the V gene TRBV7-2, with 8 positions matching TRBD2. The junction had 14 bases not matched to a gene; V was cut back by 7 bases and J by 9 bases. This CDR3 contains 15 residues. Germline CDR1 SGHTA, CDR2 FQGNSA. The CDR3 DNA is TGTGCCAGCACCCCGCCGGGGACTAGTAATAGTGAGCAGTTCTTC. Protein sequence: CASTPPGTSNSEQFF.

This clonotype has only a few counts. The chain links TRBV20-1 to TRBJ2-3, with TRBD1 identical over 8 bases. CDR3 size: 13 residues. Germline assignment: CDR1 DFQATT and CDR2 SNEGSKA (reference sequence). The trim removed 2 bases at V and 4 bases at J, leaving 2 bases unmatched. The CDR3 region has the DNA TGCAGTGCTAGAACAGGGGGTGCAGATACGCAGTATTTT. It encodes CSARTGGADTQYF.

This clonotype was found many times. J is TRBJ2-5 and V is TRBV5-6; D tentatively fits TRBD1 or TRBD2 (6 bases each). The CDR3 extends over 17 amino acids. Germline assignment: CDR1 SGHDT and CDR2 YYEEEE. Between the trimmed V and J ends, which lost 4 bases and 5 bases, there was a span of 24 bases. In DNA, the CDR3 is TGTGCCAGCAGCGAAGCGGTGTGGGGGGCGCCCTGGGAGACCCAGTACTTC. Translated, it gives CASSEAVWGAPWETQYF.

This clonotype was detected ten times or more. The J gene is TRBJ2-7, the V gene TRBV7-9, with D possibly being TRBD2 (6 bases). CDR1 is SEHNR, CDR2 FQNEAQ, per germline (reference sequence). The CDR3 extends over 15 amino acids. The ends were cut back, 4 bases at V and 6 bases at J, with 19 bases in the middle. The CDR3 sequence is CASSSGERVGLEQYF. For the CDR3, the DNA is TGTGCCAGCAGCTCCGGCGAGCGGGTGGGCCTCGAGCAGTACTTC.

This clonotype was counted many times. CDR3: CASSLYVTDTQYF. The DNA for the CDR3 is TGTGCCAGCAGCTTATACGTCACAGATACGCAGTATTTT. The chain links TRBV7-2 to TRBJ2-3; D remains ambiguous. The V and J ends lost 2 bases and 2 bases respectively, with 5 bases between them. Germline V CDR1 and CDR2: SGHTA, FQGNSA. The CDR3 is 13 residues long.

This clonotype occurred many times. The CDR3 is CSAPAGGRPYEQYF. The CDR3 DNA reads TGCAGTGCTCCAGCGGGAGGCCGACCTTACGAGCAGTACTTC. The gene calls are TRBV20-1 and TRBJ2-7; TRBD2 agrees at 9 bases. The CDR3 is 14 residues long. The germline gives CDR1 DFQATT, CDR2 SNEGSKA (reference sequence). J lost 4 bases, V lost 5 bases, and 9 bases had no gene match.

This clonotype was detected ten times or more. The V and J genes are TRBV7-2 and TRBJ2-7; 13 bases are shared with TRBD2. The CDR3 has 16 residues. The junction had 6 bases not matched to a gene; V was cut back by 5 bases and J by 2 bases. The germline gives CDR1 SGHTA, CDR2 FQGNSA. CDR3 sequence: CASSHGTSGIPYEQYF. Here the CDR3 DNA reads TGTGCCAGCAGCCACGGGACTAGCGGGATACCCTACGAGCAGTACTTC.

This clonotype came up many times. This chain joins TRBV5-1 and TRBJ2-3; no definite D call. This CDR3 has 14 residues. V was clipped by 3 bases and J by 0 bases, with 8 bases between them. Germline V gives CDR1 SGHRS, CDR2 YFSETQ. The CDR3 region has the DNA TGCGCCAGCAGCTCCGGGTCTAGCACAGATACGCAGTATTTT. Translating gives CASSSGSSTDTQYF.

This clonotype was counted ten times or more. This rearrangement joins TRBV20-1 to TRBJ2-1; D is unresolved. The CDR3 loop spans 12 amino acids. Germline CDR1 is DFQATT and CDR2 is SNEGSKA (reference sequence). V was cut by 5 bases and J by 5 bases, with 10 bases left in between. The CDR3 DNA reads TGCAGTGCTGTTCGAACAAACAATGAGCAGTTCTTC. It specifies CSAVRTNNEQFF.

The CDR3 sequence is CASSYYWDSSNQPQHF. Here the CDR3 DNA reads TGTGCCAGCAGTTACTATTGGGATTCTAGCAATCAGCCCCAGCATTTT. This chain links TRBV6-2 or TRBV6-3 with TRBJ1-5; D is ambiguous. V lost 1 base and J lost 0, with 10 bases in between. CDR3 length equals 16 residues. Looked up from germline, CDR1 is MNHEY and CDR2 is SVGEGT.

This clonotype came up many times. This chain joins TRBV7-6 and TRBJ1-3; weak D call: TRBD1 (5 bases). Trimming took 5 bases from V and 1 from J, leaving 12 bases between them. This CDR3 is 15 amino acids long. Germline CDR1 reads SGHVS; CDR2 reads FNYEAQ. As DNA, the CDR3 is TGTGCCAGCAGCCCCGACAGTACTTCTGGAAACACCATATATTTT. Encoded protein: CASSPDSTSGNTIYF.

This clonotype was recorded at least ten times. This sequence joins TRBV5-5 and TRBJ2-5; 10 bases match TRBD1. CDR3 length equals 15 residues. The V segment lost 4 bases and the J segment 4 bases; nucleotides outside the gene matches: 7. CDR1 SGHKS and CDR2 YYEKEE come from the germline V gene (reference sequence). CDR3 protein: CASSKGQGDLETQYF. DNA for the CDR3: TGTGCCAGCAGCAAAGGACAGGGGGACCTAGAGACCCAGTACTTC.

This clonotype was counted at least ten times. The V call is TRBV29-1, the J call TRBJ2-4; possibly TRBD2 for D (5 bases). V dropped 2 bases and J dropped 0 bases, with 11 bases sitting between them. This CDR3 is 15 amino acids long. Germline values: CDR1 SQVTM, CDR2 ANQGSEA. The CDR3 nucleotides read TGCAGCGTTGAAATCCGGGGTCTAGCCAAAAACATTCAGTACTTC. Protein product: CSVEIRGLAKNIQYF.